This entry lists 22 T cell receptor beta chains sequenced from one sample in a study of shared clonotypes between healthy human individuals. Profiling relied on immunoSEQ multiplex PCR, and the TCRdb table lists in-frame clones only, not all of them. Of millions of clones in the sample, around 90% are singletons; the top ten hold roughly 0.13%. Sequencing was performed on naive CD4+ T cells sorted from blood. Subset denoted: CD45RA+ positively selected. The receptors come from a man aged 18-30 years in good health.

CDR3: CAISGGRETQYF. The CDR3 DNA sequence: TGTGCCATCTCCGGGGGTAGGGAGACCCAGTACTTC. This rearrangement joins TRBV10-3 to TRBJ2-5; the D gene is possibly TRBD2 (6 bases). Trimming took off 8 bases at V and 5 bases at J, with 12 bases between the two ends. The CDR3 has 12 amino acids. Germline V gives CDR1 ENHRY, CDR2 SYGVKD.

The chain links TRBV5-4 to TRBJ2-1, with D possibly matching TRBD2 (6 bases). Germline assignment: CDR1 SGHNT and CDR2 YYREEE (reference sequence). This CDR3 has 14 residues. V lost 3 bases and J lost 1, with 8 bases in between. The CDR3, as DNA: TGTGCCAGCAGCTCCGGACTATCCTACAATGAGCAGTTCTTC. This encodes CASSSGLSYNEQFF. The variable domain in full, with the rest retrieved from reference TRBV5-4 and TRBJ2-1, is ETGVTQSPTHLIKTRGQQVTLRCSSQSGHNTVSWYQQALGQGPQFIFQYYREEENGRGNFPPRFSGLQFPNYSSELNVNALELDDSALYLCASSSGLSYNEQFFGPGTRLTVL.

The chain uses TRBV4-1 and TRBJ2-7; no clear D. V shed 8 bases and J shed 2 bases, with 13 bases lying between them. The CDR3 loop spans 13 amino acids. Germline-derived CDR1 and CDR2 are MGHRA and YSYEKL. CDR3 coding DNA: TGCGCCAGCTCCCCGGAGCCGGCCTACGAGCAGTACTTC. Translation gives CASSPEPAYEQYF.

This rearrangement joins TRBV5-1 to TRBJ2-1; 11 bases agree with TRBD2. The CDR3 runs to 19 residues. With V trimmed by 3 bases and J by 7 bases, 18 bases remained unmatched. Germline CDR1 and CDR2: SGHRS and YFSETQ. The CDR3 bases are TGCGCCAGCAGCTCCCTTATTAGCGGGAGGGCCGGCTTAGCGAATGAGCAGTTCTTC. As protein: CASSSLISGRAGLANEQFF. Full variable domain (remainder filled in from reference TRBV5-1 and TRBJ2-1): KAGVTQTPRYLIKTRGQQVTLSCSPISGHRSVSWYQQTPGQGLQFLFEYFSETQRNKGNFPGRFSGRQFSNSRSEMNVSTLELGDSALYLCASSSLISGRAGLANEQFFGPGTRLTVL.

The J gene is TRBJ1-3, the V gene TRBV9, with a weak D call TRBD1 (5 bases). The germline V and J ends were trimmed by 3 bases and 0 bases, with 13 bases remaining between them. Germline lookup yields CDR1 SGDLS and CDR2 YYNGEE. The CDR3 length is 16 residues. CDR3 nucleotides: TGTGCCAGCAGCGCCGGAGAGGGGTACTCTGGAAACACCATATATTTT. Its protein is CASSAGEGYSGNTIYF.

The chain uses TRBV5-5 and TRBJ2-7, with unresolved D. This CDR3 contains 14 residues. V lost 1 base and J lost 0, with 8 bases in between. Germline V lookup: CDR1 SGHKS, CDR2 YYEKEE (reference sequence). The CDR3 DNA reads TGTGCCAGCAGCTTGATCGCTGCCTCCTACGAGCAGTACTTC. Encoded protein: CASSLIAASYEQYF.

The rearrangement links TRBV9 to TRBJ2-1; TRBD1 matches at 9 bases. Unmatched junction bases numbered 6, after V lost 6 bases and J lost 5 bases. The CDR3 loop spans 14 amino acids. CDR1 and CDR2 (germline): SGDLS, YYNGEE. In DNA form, the CDR3 reads TGTGCCAGCAATCGGGACAGGGTGGACAATGAGCAGTTCTTC. Translating it yields CASNRDRVDNEQFF.

This clone occurred once. This chain uses TRBV10-2 with TRBJ2-5, with D perhaps TRBD1 or TRBD2 (6 bases each). This CDR3 is built from 14 residues. The germline V gene encodes CDR1 WSHSY and CDR2 SAAADI. Trimming removed 5 bases at V and 4 bases at J, with 14 bases between. DNA for the CDR3: TGCGCCAGCAGTCATGGGGGGCAGGGAGAGACCCAGTACTTC. Amino acid sequence: CASSHGGQGETQYF.

The chain joins TRBV2 to TRBJ2-2, with D possibly being TRBD1 (6 bases). The V gene lost 7 bases and the J gene lost 0 bases, with 6 bases spanning the gap. CDR3 length: 13 residues. Germline CDR1 and CDR2: SNHLY and FYNNEI. The CDR3 region is CASNRANTGELFF. In DNA form, the CDR3 reads TGTGCCAGCAACAGGGCGAACACCGGGGAGCTGTTTTTT.

The V and J genes are TRBV5-4 and TRBJ1-1; D unresolved. The germline V and J ends were trimmed by 6 bases and 0 bases, with 24 bases remaining between them. CDR1 SGHNT and CDR2 YYREEE come from the germline V gene (reference sequence). The CDR3 contains 18 residues. Here the CDR3 DNA reads TGTGCCAGCACCGAGGGAATACGTCGCAGGAACATGAACACTGAAGCTTTCTTT. This encodes CASTEGIRRRNMNTEAFF.

The chain couples TRBV10-1 to TRBJ2-3, with D hard to call. The CDR3 extends over 13 amino acids. Germline lookup yields CDR1 WNHNN and CDR2 SYGVQD (reference sequence). V was pared by 4 bases and J by 3 bases, with 8 bases between. The CDR3: CASSGWGTDTQYF. CDR3 coding DNA: TGCGCCAGCAGTGGCTGGGGAACAGATACGCAGTATTTT.

This clone was seen a handful of times. This chain connects TRBV30 to TRBJ1-1; D call uncertain. Trimming left V 2 bases short and J 0 bases short, with 13 bases between. Looked up from germline, CDR1 is GTSNPN and CDR2 is SVGIG (reference sequence). The CDR3 spans 15 residues. CDR3 in amino acids: CAWSSDGSMNTEAFF. Here the CDR3 DNA reads TGTGCCTGGAGTTCGGATGGCAGCATGAACACTGAAGCTTTCTTT. Full variable domain (rest looked up from reference TRBV30 and TRBJ1-1): SQTIHQWPATLVQPVGSPLSLECTVEGTSNPNLYWYRQAAGRGLQLLFYSVGIGQISSEVPQNLSASRPQDRQFILSSKKLLLSDSGFYLCAWSSDGSMNTEAFFGQGTRLTVV.

The chain combines TRBV7-9 with TRBJ2-1; D gene unclear. The CDR3 is 12 residues long. Germline CDR1 SEHNR, CDR2 FQNEAQ (reference sequence). V was trimmed by 5 bases and J by 7 bases, leaving 9 bases between them. The chain's CDR3 is CASSPVGNEQFF. The CDR3 bases are TGTGCCAGCAGCCCGGTAGGGAATGAGCAGTTCTTC.

V gene TRBV4-3 combines with J gene TRBJ2-1; no definite D call. The V end lost 0 bases, the J end lost 0 bases, and 12 bases lay between the germline ends. Germline-derived CDR1 and CDR2 are LGHNA and YSLEER. This CDR3 comprises 17 residues. Here the CDR3 reads CASSQDLWESSYNEQFF. The CDR3 nucleotides read TGCGCCAGCAGCCAAGATCTCTGGGAAAGCTCCTACAATGAGCAGTTCTTC.

This sequence joins TRBV19 and TRBJ2-1; TRBD2 matches 7 bases. The junction had 7 bases not matched to a gene; V was cut back by 6 bases and J by 5 bases. CDR1 and CDR2 from the germline V gene are LNHDA and SQIVND (reference sequence). The CDR3 sequence is 14 residues long. The CDR3 loop is CASRRAGEHNEQFF. CDR3 DNA sequence: TGTGCCAGTAGAAGGGCGGGGGAACACAATGAGCAGTTCTTC.

The V and J genes are TRBV13 and TRBJ2-6; D is unresolved. V was clipped by 4 bases and J by 0 bases, with 7 bases between them. Germline CDR1 and CDR2: PRHDT and FYEKMQ (reference sequence). This CDR3 is built from 15 residues. Here the CDR3 DNA reads TGTGCCAGCAGCTCTCTGGTCTCTGGGGCCAACGTCCTGACTTTC. Translating it yields CASSSLVSGANVLTF.

This chain joins TRBV2 and TRBJ2-1, with 8 bases aligning to TRBD2. The V gene's germline CDR1 is SNHLY and CDR2 FYNNEI. The CDR3 sequence is 14 residues long. With V trimmed by 7 bases and J by 6 bases, 8 bases remained unmatched. CDR3 region: CASTVVAGSNEQFF. The DNA of the CDR3 is TGTGCCAGCACGGTGGTAGCGGGGTCCAATGAGCAGTTCTTC.

This chain joins TRBV7-2 and TRBJ1-2, with 7 nucleotides matching TRBD1. This CDR3 contains 15 residues. Losses at the gene ends were 4 bases for V and 2 bases for J; bases not matched to a gene: 7. From germline, CDR1 is SGHTA and CDR2 FQGNSA. The CDR3 DNA reads TGTGCCAGCAGCTCGTATACAGGGGTCAACTATGGCTACACCTTC. Translation gives CASSSYTGVNYGYTF.

This rearrangement joins TRBV4-1 to TRBJ1-2, with TRBD1 matching over 7 bases. CDR1 is MGHRA, CDR2 YSYEKL, per germline. CDR3 size: 15 residues. J lost 3 bases, V lost 0 bases, and 4 bases had no gene match. The CDR3 reads CASSQEGGQYYGYTF. Written as DNA, the CDR3 is TGCGCCAGCAGCCAAGAAGGGGGCCAGTACTATGGCTACACCTTC.

The rearrangement joins TRBV2 to TRBJ2-7; TRBD2 is a possible D gene (6 bases). Trimming removed 8 bases at V and 0 bases at J, with 11 bases between. CDR1 and CDR2 (germline): SNHLY, FYNNEI. This CDR3 contains 13 residues. The CDR3: CASCDGSSYEQYF. The CDR3 bases are TGTGCCAGCTGCGACGGGAGCTCCTACGAGCAGTACTTC.

As DNA, the CDR3 is TGTGCCATCCAGGGGGCGCCTGAAAGGGAGACCCAGTACTTC. Its protein is CAIQGAPERETQYF. This chain joins TRBV10-3 and TRBJ2-5; 8 bases fit TRBD1. Trimming removed 8 bases from V and 5 bases from J; junction bases left unmatched: 10. CDR1 and CDR2 from the germline V gene are ENHRY and SYGVKD. This CDR3 has 14 amino acids.

The chain is built from TRBV18 and TRBJ2-1; maybe TRBD2 (7 bases). The germline gives CDR1 KGHSH, CDR2 LQKENI. The germline V and J ends were trimmed by 2 bases and 5 bases, with 16 bases remaining between them. The length of the CDR3 is 16 residues. CDR3 coding DNA: TGTGCCAGCTCACCAGAGGGGGGGCGCATACACAATGAGCAGTTCTTC. It translates to CASSPEGGRIHNEQFF.